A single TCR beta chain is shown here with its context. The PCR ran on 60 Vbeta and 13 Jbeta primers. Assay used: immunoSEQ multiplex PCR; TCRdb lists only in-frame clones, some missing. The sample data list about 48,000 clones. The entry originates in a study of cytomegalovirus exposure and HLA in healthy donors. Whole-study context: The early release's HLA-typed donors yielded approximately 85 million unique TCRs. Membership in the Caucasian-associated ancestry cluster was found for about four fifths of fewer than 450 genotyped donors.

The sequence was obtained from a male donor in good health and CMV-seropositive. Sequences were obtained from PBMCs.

CDR3 sequence reads: CASSPWTGGETEAFF. The CDR3 DNA is TGTGCCAGCTCACCATGGACAGGGGGAGAGACTGAAGCTTTCTTT. The gene calls are TRBV18 and TRBJ1-1; 10 bases fit TRBD1. Germline assignment: CDR1 KGHSH and CDR2 LQKENI. The CDR3 runs 15 residues. Unmatched junction bases numbered 5, after V lost 2 bases and J lost 5 bases.